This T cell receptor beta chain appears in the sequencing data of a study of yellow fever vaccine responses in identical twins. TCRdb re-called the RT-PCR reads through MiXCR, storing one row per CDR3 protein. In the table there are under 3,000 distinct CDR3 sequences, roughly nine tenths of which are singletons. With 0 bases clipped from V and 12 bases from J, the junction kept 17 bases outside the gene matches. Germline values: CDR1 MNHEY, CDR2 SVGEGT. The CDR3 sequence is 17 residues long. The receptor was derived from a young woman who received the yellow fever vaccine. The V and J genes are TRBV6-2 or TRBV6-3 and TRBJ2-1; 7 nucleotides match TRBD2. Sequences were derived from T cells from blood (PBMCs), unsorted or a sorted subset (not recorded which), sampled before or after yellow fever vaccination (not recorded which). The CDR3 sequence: CASSYSAWASGELRQFF. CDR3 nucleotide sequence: TGTGCCAGCAGTTACTCTGCGTGGGCTAGCGGTGAACTTCGGCAGTTCTTC.